The 27 T cell receptor beta chains given below trace back to one sample, sequenced in a study of shared T cell receptors in the human thymus. Libraries were prepared by immunoSEQ multiplex PCR; TCRdb keeps only in-frame clonotypes and omits some of them. The data contain about 730,000 clones, 70% to 90% of them singletons. This sample was also put to use in a study of human thymus T cells.

The sequencing sample was made of thymocytes. The receptors stem from a girl less than two years old with a congenital heart defect.

The chain links TRBV7-9 to TRBJ1-2, with TRBD1 as a possible D gene (5 bases). Germline CDR1 reads SEHNR; CDR2 reads FQNEAQ (reference sequence). The CDR3 is made up of 15 amino acids. Trimming stripped 4 bases from V and 3 bases from J, with 15 bases between. This CDR3 is CASSSPSEGDYGYTF. In DNA, the CDR3 is TGTGCCAGCAGCTCCCCTAGCGAAGGGGACTATGGCTACACCTTC.

This sequence joins TRBV13 and TRBJ2-1; 9 nucleotides align to TRBD2. This CDR3 has 15 residues. Germline CDR1 and CDR2: PRHDT and FYEKMQ (reference sequence). Losses at the gene ends were 5 bases for V and 4 bases for J; bases not matched to a gene: 6. The CDR3 sequence is CASSLGTSQYNEQFF. CDR3 nucleotide sequence: TGTGCCAGCAGCCTCGGGACTAGCCAATACAATGAGCAGTTCTTC.

The chain joins TRBV4-3 to TRBJ1-1; D gene uncertain. The CDR3 is made up of 16 amino acids. The germline CDR1 and CDR2 sequences are LGHNA and YSLEER. The V end lost 0 bases, the J end lost 0 bases, and 11 bases lay between the germline ends. CDR3 protein: CASSQDSGRLNTEAFF. The CDR3 DNA reads TGCGCCAGCAGCCAAGATAGTGGCAGGCTGAACACTGAAGCTTTCTTT.

V is TRBV4-3 and J is TRBJ1-4; a weak D match, TRBD1 (5 bases). The CDR3 loop spans 16 amino acids. In germline, CDR1 is LGHNA, CDR2 YSLEER. V lost 0 bases to trimming and J lost 4 bases, with 12 bases between them. CDR3 sequence (DNA): TGCGCCAGCAGCCAAGAGGGGCGGACCTTTAATGAAAAACTGTTTTTT. Protein sequence: CASSQEGRTFNEKLFF.

The chain couples TRBV20-1 to TRBJ2-1; a possible D gene is TRBD1 (5 bases). The V gene's germline CDR1 is DFQATT and CDR2 SNEGSKA (reference sequence). V was trimmed by 3 bases and J by 8 bases, leaving 8 bases between them. The CDR3 has 11 amino acids. For the CDR3, the DNA is TGCAGTGCTAGTCAGGGTCATGAGCAGTTCTTC. It is translated as CSASQGHEQFF.

The J gene is TRBJ2-7, the V gene TRBV7-9, with 7 nucleotides matching TRBD1. Trimming cost V 5 bases and J 3 bases; bases outside gene matches: 10. Germline V gene sequence: CDR1 SEHNR, CDR2 FQNEAQ (reference sequence). There are 15 residues in the CDR3. CDR3 amino acids: CASSPTGQIYYEQYF. The CDR3 bases are TGTGCCAGCAGCCCGACGGGACAGATATACTACGAGCAGTACTTC.

CDR3 sequence (DNA): TGTGCCAGCTCACAAGGAGCGGGGATAAGCACAGATACGCAGTATTTT. Translated: CASSQGAGISTDTQYF. This rearrangement joins TRBV18 to TRBJ2-3; 7 positions match TRBD2. V shed 4 bases, J shed 0 bases, and the junction held 7 bases outside the gene matches. Germline V gene lookup returns CDR1 KGHSH and CDR2 LQKENI. CDR3 size: 16 residues.

In the case of this clone: The junction departs from the called germline gene at one end, perhaps through a read error. Distinct nucleotide sequences in the sample also encode this CDR3. The J gene is TRBJ1-6, the V gene TRBV27, with unresolved D. The CDR3 is 16 amino acids. Germline values: CDR1 MNHEY, CDR2 SMNVEV (reference sequence). CDR3 in DNA: TGTGCCAGCAGTTCCAGTTCGGAGGCACGTAATTCCCCCCTCCACTTT. Protein product: CASSSSSEARNSPLHF.

CDR3 bases: TGTGCCAGCAGCACCCGGGAACTAAAGTGGTCACCCCTCCACTTT. Translated, it gives CASSTRELKWSPLHF. The chain combines TRBV7-9 with TRBJ1-6; no reliable D call. Germline V gene sequence: CDR1 SEHNR, CDR2 FQNEAQ (reference sequence). Trimming cost V 5 bases and J 10 bases, with 18 bases left between them. The CDR3 extends over 15 amino acids.

The rearrangement joins TRBV10-3 to TRBJ1-3, with D tentatively TRBD1 (5 bases). Looked up from germline, CDR1 is ENHRY and CDR2 is SYGVKD. There are 17 residues in the CDR3. V lost 6 bases, J lost 0 bases, and 18 bases lay in between. The CDR3 spells CAIRNIPGLYSGNTIYF. The CDR3 coding sequence is TGTGCCATCAGGAATATCCCGGGACTGTACTCTGGAAACACCATATATTTT.

J is TRBJ2-1 and V is TRBV27; D is possibly TRBD2 (5 bases). V was trimmed by 5 bases and J by 2 bases, leaving 16 bases between them. The germline gives CDR1 MNHEY, CDR2 SMNVEV (reference sequence). This CDR3 has 16 residues. Here the CDR3 reads CASSPKAGVTYNEQFF. The CDR3 DNA is TGTGCCAGCAGTCCCAAGGCCGGGGTAACCTACAATGAGCAGTTCTTC.

The J gene is TRBJ2-5, the V gene TRBV4-1; D is undetermined. V shed 1 base and J shed 3 bases, with 9 bases lying between them. CDR1 MGHRA and CDR2 YSYEKL come from the germline V gene. The CDR3 has 14 amino acids. Here the CDR3 reads CASSQGPGKETQYF. The CDR3 nucleotides read TGCGCCAGCAGCCAAGGGCCAGGAAAAGAGACCCAGTACTTC.

V usage is TRBV7-7 and J usage is TRBJ2-7, with 8 bases that match TRBD1. The CDR3 extends over 16 amino acids. Germline values: CDR1 SSHAT, CDR2 FNYEAQ (reference sequence). With V trimmed by 2 bases and J by 2 bases, 8 bases remained unmatched. As DNA, the CDR3 is TGTGCCAGCAGCTTACCTCACCGGACAGGGCCCTACGAGCAGTACTTC. It yields the protein CASSLPHRTGPYEQYF.

The rearrangement uses TRBV7-2 and TRBJ2-7, with D unresolved. CDR1 and CDR2 (germline): SGHTA, FQGNSA. This CDR3 region has 15 residues. Trimming cost V 1 base and J 4 bases, with 14 bases left between them. CDR3 sequence (DNA): TGTGCCAGCAGCTTAGTTAGTCAGACCGGGTACGAGCAGTACTTC. Translating it yields CASSLVSQTGYEQYF. Drawing the rest from reference TRBV7-2 and TRBJ2-7, the complete variable domain is GAGVSQSPSNKVTEKGKDVELRCDPISGHTALYWYRQSLGQGLEFLIYFQGNSAPDKSGLPSDRFSAERTGGSVSTLTIQRTQQEDSAVYLCASSLVSQTGYEQYFGPGTRLTVT.

The chain employs TRBV4-1 and TRBJ2-3; TRBD2 matches at 8 bases. V shed 0 bases and J 1 base; nucleotides not matched to a gene: 3. The CDR3 is 16 amino acids. Germline V gives CDR1 MGHRA, CDR2 YSYEKL. DNA of the CDR3: TGCGCCAGCAGCCAAGATTCGGGGGGGGGCACAGATACGCAGTATTTT. This encodes CASSQDSGGGTDTQYF.

The chain joins TRBV27 to TRBJ1-2; D is unresolved. Trimming cost V 4 bases and J 4 bases, with 16 bases left between them. This CDR3 region has 15 residues. Germline V CDR1 and CDR2: MNHEY, SMNVEV (reference sequence). CDR3 bases: TGTGCCAGCAGTTCCGAACCGCACGGGAGCTATGGCTACACCTTC. It is translated as CASSSEPHGSYGYTF.

This clone has only a few counts. V gene TRBV7-9 combines with J gene TRBJ2-3, with D maybe TRBD1 (5 bases). Trimming cost V 6 bases and J 1 base, with 14 bases left between them. CDR1 is SEHNR and CDR2 is FQNEAQ in the germline V gene (reference sequence). CDR3 length equals 15 residues. CDR3 in amino acids: CASRYRQLGTDTQYF. CDR3 DNA: TGTGCCAGCAGATACCGACAGTTAGGCACAGATACGCAGTATTTT. Full variable domain (outside the CDR3, taken from reference TRBV7-9 and TRBJ2-3): DTGVSQNPRHKITKRGQNVTFRCDPISEHNRLYWYRQTLGQGPEFLTYFQNEAQLEKSRLLSDRFSAERPKGSFSTLEIQRTEQGDSAMYLCASRYRQLGTDTQYFGPGTRLTVL.

The V and J genes are TRBV27 and TRBJ2-7; possible D gene TRBD1, 5 bases. The CDR3 extends over 13 amino acids. Trimming left V 0 bases short and J 3 bases short, with 6 bases between. Looked up from germline, CDR1 is MNHEY and CDR2 is SMNVEV (reference sequence). This CDR3 is CASSLSRDYEQYF. In DNA form, the CDR3 reads TGTGCCAGCAGTTTATCCAGGGACTACGAGCAGTACTTC.

This chain uses TRBV28 with TRBJ1-5, with 11 bases matching TRBD1. V was pared by 10 bases and J by 0 bases, with 8 bases of the junction left unmatched. The CDR3 runs to 16 residues. From germline, CDR1 is MDHEN and CDR2 SYDVKM. The CDR3, as DNA: TGTGCCACCTCCGGACAGGGGGCCTATAGCAATCAGCCCCAGCATTTT. It translates to CATSGQGAYSNQPQHF. Full variable domain (remainder filled in from reference TRBV28 and TRBJ1-5): DVKVTQSSRYLVKRTGEKVFLECVQDMDHENMFWYRQDPGLGLRLIYFSYDVKMKEKGDIPEGYSVSREKKERFSLILESASTNQTSMYLCATSGQGAYSNQPQHFGDGTRLSIL.

This clone was counted a few times. The V call is TRBV15, the J call TRBJ1-4; D possibly corresponds to TRBD1 (5 bases). The CDR3 consists of 14 residues. Trimming left V 3 bases short and J 7 bases short, with 12 bases between. CDR1 and CDR2 from the germline V gene are LNHNV and YYDKDF (reference sequence). CDR3 residues: CATSSAGLAEKLFF. CDR3 in DNA: TGTGCCACCAGCAGCGCAGGGCTTGCTGAAAAACTGTTTTTT.

This chain links TRBV5-1 with TRBJ2-5; 8 bases map to TRBD2. Germline V CDR1 and CDR2: SGHRS, YFSETQ. Trimming at V came to 0 bases and at J to 0 bases, leaving 4 bases not matched to a gene. The length of the CDR3 is 16 residues. The CDR3 protein is CASSLAGGGNQETQYF. For the CDR3, the DNA is TGCGCCAGCAGCTTGGCCGGGGGGGGGAACCAAGAGACCCAGTACTTC.

This clone was observed a few times. J is TRBJ1-2 and V is TRBV6-1; tentatively, D is TRBD1 (6 bases). Trimming removed 6 bases at V and 4 bases at J, with 12 bases between. This CDR3 spans 13 amino acids. CDR1 and CDR2 from the germline V gene are MNHNS and SASEGT. This CDR3 is CASRPRGTYGYTF. The DNA of the CDR3 is TGTGCCAGCAGACCAAGGGGGACCTATGGCTACACCTTC.

The V gene is TRBV4-1, the J gene TRBJ1-5; D ambiguous. Trimming left V 0 bases short and J 9 bases short, with 12 bases between. CDR3 length: 14 amino acids. Germline CDR1 is MGHRA and CDR2 is YSYEKL. CDR3 DNA: TGCGCCAGCAGCCAAGATTGTGAGAGGCGGCCCCAGCATTTT. Its protein product is CASSQDCERRPQHF.

The CDR3 loop reads CASSHTPRTGGIDIQYF. DNA of the CDR3: TGCGCCAGCAGCCATACGCCTAGGACGGGGGGGATAGACATTCAGTACTTC. The rearrangement joins TRBV4-1 to TRBJ2-4; 8 positions match TRBD2. CDR3 length: 17 amino acids. Germline values: CDR1 MGHRA, CDR2 YSYEKL. V gave up 3 bases and J gave up 8 bases; unmatched junction bases: 15.

J is TRBJ1-2 and V is TRBV6-5; D uncertain. CDR3 size: 15 residues. Per the germline V gene, CDR1 is MNHEY and CDR2 is SVGAGI. V was shortened by 0 bases and J by 8 bases, with 16 bases between the two germline ends. The CDR3 sequence is CASSYSPAGPRGYTF. The CDR3 DNA reads as TGTGCCAGCAGTTACTCGCCCGCAGGCCCAAGGGGCTACACCTTC.

V usage is TRBV4-1 and J usage is TRBJ1-2, with D unresolved. CDR1 and CDR2 from the germline V gene are MGHRA and YSYEKL. The CDR3 runs to 14 residues. V lost 2 bases and J 2 bases, leaving 9 bases between the germline ends. This CDR3 is CASSQCGRNYGYTF. The CDR3 region has the DNA TGCGCCAGCAGCCAATGTGGGAGGAACTATGGCTACACCTTC.

The chain carries TRBV7-6 and TRBJ1-2; maybe TRBD1 (5 bases). The V end lost 4 bases, the J end lost 3 bases, and 24 bases lay between the germline ends. The CDR3 has 18 residues. CDR1 SGHVS and CDR2 FNYEAQ come from the germline V gene. This chain's CDR3 is CASSSGEGWGREDYGYTF. Here the CDR3 DNA reads TGTGCCAGCAGCTCCGGTGAGGGGTGGGGTCGGGAGGACTATGGCTACACCTTC.